The sequence of this T cell receptor (beta chain) was determined in a study of blood T cell repertoires in COVID-19 (dated by TCRdb to the early 2020s). For the wider study: Collaborator samples came from the United States, Italy and Spain and covered acute and convalescent phases of COVID-19. The material from the prospective study consisted of cDNA or gDNA derived from T cells, B-cell-depleted T cells, or PBMCs. Deeply sampled blood TCRbeta repertoires from subjects exposed to, actively infected with, or recovered from COVID-19 were included in the dataset. The repertoires were made available in a free public database intended to serve as a resource for research on the immune response to SARS-CoV-2. The samples were drawn from two sources: the first 160 participants of the ongoing ImmuneRACE study, and over 950 subjects contributed by 6 global collaborators. Sample metadata almost always included a de-identified subject ID, COVID-19 status, age in years and sex. Where available, HLA class I and class II types were taken from metadata supplied by the sample provider and were not determined by assay-based typing. What the work shows at the level of the full study, not this receptor alone: The quantity of clinical and demographic metadata differed by source and by participant and was supplied without curation.

The trim is 8 bases for V and 8 bases for J, with a gap of 18 bases between the germline ends. Including cysteine and phenylalanine, the CDR3 has 13 amino acids. The read is trimmed to its CDR3 DNA, 39 bases read in frame from base 1. CDR1 and CDR2 are drawn from the germline V gene: MDHEN, SYDVKM. Whole blood was collected in K2EDTA tubes by collaborating institutions according to the institutions' own protocols. For TCRbeta analysis, collaborator samples were shipped as frozen whole blood, as isolated PBMCs, or as DNA extracted from either sample type. This clone turned up a few times. The specificity of this receptor is unknown. Base qualities are not recorded, but no much larger clone differs from it by a single base. TCRbeta CDR3 regions were amplified from genomic DNA by means of the immunoSEQ Assay, a bias-controlled multiplex PCR. The source study handled its data this way. Nucleated cell counts per sample were estimated from amplification of reference gene primers within the assay. Sequence reads were collapsed and filtered to measure the absolute abundance of every unique TCRbeta CDR3 rearrangement. For each sample, productive Simpson clonality was calculated as the square root of Simpson's diversity index across productive rearrangements. TCRdb obtained this table from immuneACCESS and retained in-frame rearrangements with V and J assigned. These tables miss some clones; where compared with another copy, unresolved V genes account for less than half of the shortfall, and the remainder is unexplained. V, J and clone size are those of that table, while D and trimming were read from the DNA. The sample table records 200,000 to 250,000 clones; approximately 84% of these occur just once. 7.6% of the sample comes from the top ten.

This sequence was found in a woman aged 45 to 65 with active or convalescent COVID-19. Sequencing input: peripheral blood. This sequence uses TRBV28 and TRBJ1-2; the D gene lacks a confident call. The CDR3 region has the sequence CASRRDLAGGYTF. In nucleotide form, the sequence is TGTGCCAGCCGGAGGGATTTAGCGGGGGGCTACACCTTC.